One and the same sample provided the 28 T cell receptor beta chains below, sequenced in a study of circulating and synovial CD4+ cells in juvenile arthritis. The protocol was immunoSEQ multiplex PCR, while the TCRdb copy is restricted to in-frame clones and leaves out a portion. The data hold around 18,000 clones, with around 90% observed a single time. Sequenced input: CD4+ T cells from blood. Source of these receptors: a human donor with juvenile idiopathic arthritis.

The chain uses TRBV28 and TRBJ2-5, with a weak D call TRBD1 (6 bases). V lost 2 bases, J lost 3 bases, and 10 bases lay in between. Germline V lookup: CDR1 MDHEN, CDR2 SYDVKM. The CDR3 length is 14 residues. The chain's CDR3 is CASSLGQNKETQYF. The DNA for the CDR3 is TGTGCCAGCAGTTTAGGACAGAACAAAGAGACCCAGTACTTC. Filled out from reference TRBV28 and TRBJ2-5, the complete variable domain reads DVKVTQSSRYLVKRTGEKVFLECVQDMDHENMFWYRQDPGLGLRLIYFSYDVKMKEKGDIPEGYSVSREKKERFSLILESASTNQTSMYLCASSLGQNKETQYFGPGTRLLVL.

The chain employs TRBV5-8 and TRBJ1-5; no reliable D call. Germline assignment: CDR1 SGHTS and CDR2 YDEGEE. The V end lost 0 bases, the J end lost 5 bases, and 12 bases lay between the germline ends. The CDR3 has 15 amino acids. The DNA of the CDR3 is TGTGCCAGCAGCTTGGCGTCCGGGAAGGATCAGCCCCAGCATTTT. Protein sequence: CASSLASGKDQPQHF.

The chain is built from TRBV14 and TRBJ2-5; possibly TRBD1 for D (5 bases). The J call may be incorrect, as the DNA end agrees better with TRBJ2-7. In germline, CDR1 is SGHDN, CDR2 FVKESK. This CDR3 is built from 15 residues. The DNA for the CDR3 is TGTGCCAGCAGCCTTGGACACCGACGATCCTACGAGCAGTACTTC. Its translation is CASSLGHRRSYEQYF.

To note about this clone: One end of the junction varies from germline; a read error may be responsible. The gene calls are TRBV5-1 and TRBJ2-2, with TRBD2 matching 12 bases. CDR3 size: 15 residues. Germline values: CDR1 SGHRS, CDR2 YFSETQ. The CDR3 region has the DNA TGCGCCAGCAGCCGGACTAGCGGGAACCCCGGGGAGCTGTTTTTT. Its translation is CASSRTSGNPGELFF. Looking up the rest from reference TRBV5-1 and TRBJ2-2 gives the full variable domain: KAGVTQTPRYLIKTRGQQVTLSCSPISGHRSVSWYQQTPGQGLQFLFEYFSETQRNKGNFPGRFSGRQFSNSRSEMNVSTLELGDSALYLCASSRTSGNPGELFFGEGSRLTVL.

This rearrangement joins TRBV15 to TRBJ1-1; no definite D call. The CDR3 is made up of 15 amino acids. Per the germline V gene, CDR1 is LNHNV and CDR2 is YYDKDF (reference sequence). V was trimmed by 0 bases and J by 5 bases, leaving 13 bases between them. The CDR3 sequence: CATSRDPGPGTEAFF. The DNA of the CDR3 is TGTGCCACCAGCAGAGACCCAGGTCCTGGGACTGAAGCTTTCTTT.

J is TRBJ2-3 and V is TRBV15, with 8 nucleotides matching TRBD2. The CDR3 has 14 amino acids. CDR1 and CDR2 (germline): LNHNV, YYDKDF (reference sequence). V shed 3 bases and J 6 bases; nucleotides not matched to a gene: 5. In DNA form, the CDR3 reads TGTGCCACCAGCAGCCCCCGGGGGGGCGATACGCAGTATTTT. Amino acids: CATSSPRGGDTQYF. The full variable domain, rest sourced from reference TRBV15 and TRBJ2-3, is DAMVIQNPRYQVTQFGKPVTLSCSQTLNHNVMYWYQQKSSQAPKLLFHYYDKDFNNEADTPDNFQSRRPNTSFCFLDIRSPGLGDTAMYLCATSSPRGGDTQYFGPGTRLTVL.

The chain has TRBV30 and TRBJ2-1; 13 nucleotides match TRBD2. With V trimmed by 0 bases and J by 13 bases, 6 bases remained unmatched. This CDR3 region has 14 residues. Germline loops: CDR1 GTSNPN, CDR2 SVGIG (reference sequence). CDR3 protein: CAWSVQRLAGGQFF. The DNA of the CDR3 is TGTGCCTGGAGTGTACAACGACTAGCGGGAGGACAGTTCTTC.

This chain connects TRBV6-6 to TRBJ2-7; 12 bases line up with TRBD2. Trimming removed 6 bases from V and 7 bases from J; junction bases left unmatched: 7. Looked up from germline, CDR1 is MNHNY and CDR2 is SVGAGI (reference sequence). The CDR3 runs 14 residues. CDR3 sequence (DNA): TGTGCCAGCAGAATCCTAGCGGGAGGGCTTGAGCAGTACTTC. This encodes CASRILAGGLEQYF.

The chain recombines TRBV5-1 with TRBJ2-7; D possibly corresponds to TRBD2 (5 bases). Trimming left V 0 bases short and J 2 bases short, with 6 bases between. Germline CDR1 and CDR2: SGHRS and YFSETQ. The CDR3 length is 13 residues. The CDR3 is CASSLGRTYEQYF. The DNA of the CDR3 is TGCGCCAGCAGCTTGGGGAGGACCTACGAGCAGTACTTC.

J is TRBJ2-5 and V is TRBV19; D uncertain. Germline lookup yields CDR1 LNHDA and CDR2 SQIVND (reference sequence). CDR3 size: 14 residues. Trimming pared 3 bases from V and 2 bases from J, leaving 10 bases between. CDR3 loop: CASSISKPQETQYF. The CDR3 DNA reads as TGTGCCAGTAGTATTAGCAAGCCTCAAGAGACCCAGTACTTC.

As to this clone: Other DNA sequences in the same sample also yield this CDR3. The gene calls are TRBV6-5 and TRBJ1-6, with D unclear. Germline CDR1 reads MNHEY; CDR2 reads SVGAGI. The CDR3 is 15 residues long. Trimming removed 6 bases at V and 9 bases at J, with 18 bases between. The CDR3 sequence is CASSLQAEEGSPLHF. The CDR3 DNA reads as TGTGCCAGCAGCCTCCAGGCAGAGGAGGGTTCACCCCTCCACTTT.

The sample holds one count of this clone. This chain uses TRBV6-1 with TRBJ2-3; 9 bases fit TRBD2. The CDR3 extends over 18 amino acids. The V gene's germline CDR1 is MNHNS and CDR2 SASEGT. V was clipped by 4 bases and J by 3 bases; unmatched bases: 14. The CDR3 reads CASSAPLSSGSWTDTQYF. The CDR3 region has the DNA TGTGCCAGCAGTGCCCCATTGAGTAGCGGGAGTTGGACAGATACGCAGTATTTT.

This chain connects TRBV15 to TRBJ1-4; tentative D call: TRBD1 (5 bases). Germline V gene sequence: CDR1 LNHNV, CDR2 YYDKDF (reference sequence). The CDR3 runs 17 residues. The V end lost 0 bases, the J end lost 10 bases, and 21 bases lay between the germline ends. CDR3 in amino acids: CATSRDFAPLTGGKLFF. DNA for the CDR3: TGTGCCACCAGCAGAGATTTTGCCCCTTTGACCGGGGGAAAACTGTTTTTT.

The rearrangement uses TRBV19 and TRBJ2-3; unclear D gene. The CDR3 is 13 residues long. Germline CDR1 LNHDA, CDR2 SQIVND (reference sequence). Trimming took 6 bases from V and 2 from J, leaving 9 bases between them. The DNA for the CDR3 is TGTGCCAGTAGCCGGGTGGACACAGATACGCAGTATTTT. Amino acid sequence: CASSRVDTDTQYF.

The chain links TRBV19 to TRBJ2-3, with 8 bases aligning to TRBD2. Germline loops: CDR1 LNHDA, CDR2 SQIVND (reference sequence). The junction had 10 bases not matched to a gene; V was cut back by 3 bases and J by 5 bases. CDR3 length: 16 residues. The CDR3, as DNA: TGTGCCAGTAGTATCACTCGCGGGGGGCGCGGAGATACGCAGTATTTT. It yields the protein CASSITRGGRGDTQYF.

The genes are TRBV6-1 and TRBJ2-3; weak D call: TRBD2 (5 bases). Trimming removed 2 bases at V and 1 base at J, with 10 bases between. Germline V gives CDR1 MNHNS, CDR2 SASEGT. The CDR3 is 15 amino acids. CDR3 amino acids: CASSEWVGGTDTQYF. CDR3 coding DNA: TGTGCCAGCAGTGAATGGGTCGGGGGCACAGATACGCAGTATTTT.

The CDR3 DNA is TGTGCCAGCAGCTTCCGGGACTACAATGAGCAGTTCTTC. Translating gives CASSFRDYNEQFF. The chain couples TRBV13 to TRBJ2-1; tentatively, D is TRBD2 (5 bases). The CDR3 runs to 13 residues. Between the trimmed V and J ends, which lost 3 bases and 3 bases, there was a span of 6 bases. In germline, CDR1 is PRHDT, CDR2 FYEKMQ (reference sequence).

The chain joins TRBV14 to TRBJ2-1; D gene uncertain. The CDR3 loop spans 12 amino acids. Trimming cost V 4 bases and J 3 bases, with 4 bases left between them. Per germline, CDR1 SGHDN and CDR2 FVKESK. Here the CDR3 DNA reads TGTGCCAGCAGCCCTTACTACAATGAGCAGTTCTTC. Residues: CASSPYYNEQFF.

This clone was seen just once. V usage is TRBV15 and J usage is TRBJ2-1, with a tentative D call TRBD2 (5 bases). CDR1 is LNHNV and CDR2 is YYDKDF in the germline V gene (reference sequence). Trimming cost V 3 bases and J 1 base, with 7 bases left between them. The CDR3 length is 14 residues. In DNA form, the CDR3 reads TGTGCCACCAGCAGCGGGGTATCCTACAATGAGCAGTTCTTC. This gives the protein CATSSGVSYNEQFF.

The V call is TRBV5-1, the J call TRBJ1-5; 9 bases line up with TRBD1. Germline V gene data show CDR1 as SGHRS and CDR2 as YFSETQ. CDR3 length: 15 residues. V shed 4 bases and J 4 bases; nucleotides not matched to a gene: 6. The CDR3: CASSQTGGQNQPQHF. CDR3 nucleotide sequence: TGCGCCAGCAGCCAAACAGGGGGCCAGAATCAGCCCCAGCATTTT.

The J gene is TRBJ2-2, the V gene TRBV2, with TRBD2 as a possible D gene (6 bases). Germline V gene lookup returns CDR1 SNHLY and CDR2 FYNNEI. This CDR3 is built from 14 residues. The ends were cut back, 5 bases at V and 5 bases at J, with 12 bases in the middle. This CDR3 is CASSLIAATGELFF. For the CDR3, the DNA is TGTGCCAGCAGTTTGATAGCGGCGACCGGGGAGCTGTTTTTT.

The chain couples TRBV5-4 to TRBJ2-7; 10 nucleotides line up with TRBD2. The junction had 10 bases not matched to a gene; V was cut back by 4 bases and J by 0 bases. The CDR3 contains 17 residues. Germline loops: CDR1 SGHNT, CDR2 YYREEE (reference sequence). CDR3 sequence (DNA): TGTGCCAGCAGCCACGAGCCCGGACTAGCGGCCTCCTACGAGCAGTACTTC. Translation gives CASSHEPGLAASYEQYF.

The CDR3 nucleotides are TGTGCCAGCAGTGAAGGACAGGGGGCGAACACTGAAGCTTTCTTT. Amino acid sequence: CASSEGQGANTEAFF. The chain carries TRBV6-1 and TRBJ1-1; the match to TRBD1 covers 10 bases. The trim removed 1 base at V and 1 base at J, leaving 0 bases unmatched. CDR3 length: 15 amino acids. Germline loops: CDR1 MNHNS, CDR2 SASEGT.

V and J are TRBV7-2 and TRBJ2-6; tentative D call: TRBD1 (6 bases). Looked up from germline, CDR1 is SGHTA and CDR2 is FQGNSA. This CDR3 region has 19 residues. Trimming removed 1 base at V and 1 base at J, with 17 bases between. The CDR3 loop is CASSLVGGSILSGANVLTF. The CDR3 DNA sequence: TGTGCCAGCAGCTTAGTAGGGGGAAGTATATTGTCTGGGGCCAACGTCCTGACTTTC. The full variable domain, in which reference TRBV7-2 and TRBJ2-6 provide the parts outside the CDR3, is GAGVSQSPSNKVTEKGKDVELRCDPISGHTALYWYRQSLGQGLEFLIYFQGNSAPDKSGLPSDRFSAERTGGSVSTLTIQRTQQEDSAVYLCASSLVGGSILSGANVLTFGAGSRLTVL.

The rearrangement uses TRBV5-1 and TRBJ2-7; D is ambiguous. The CDR3 sequence is 11 residues long. Trimming left V 0 bases short and J 7 bases short, with 5 bases between. In germline, CDR1 is SGHRS, CDR2 YFSETQ. This CDR3 is CASSLDNEQYF. The CDR3, as DNA: TGCGCCAGCAGCTTGGATAATGAGCAGTACTTC.

The chain links TRBV10-3 to TRBJ1-5; D perhaps matches TRBD1 (5 bases). Trimming took 3 bases from V and 4 from J, leaving 7 bases between them. Per the germline V gene, CDR1 is ENHRY and CDR2 is SYGVKD. This CDR3 is built from 13 residues. The CDR3: CAISEGANQPQHF. DNA of the CDR3: TGTGCCATCAGTGAAGGGGCTAATCAGCCCCAGCATTTT.

The genes are TRBV19 and TRBJ1-2, with TRBD1 identical over 7 bases. The germline V gene encodes CDR1 LNHDA and CDR2 SQIVND (reference sequence). Trimming at V came to 11 bases and at J to 11 bases, leaving 11 bases not matched to a gene. The CDR3 totals 11 residues. The CDR3 nucleotides read TGTGCCGGCGAAAACAGGGGAGCTTACACCTTC. Translation: CAGENRGAYTF.

The chain joins TRBV5-1 to TRBJ2-3; no firm D call. The germline gives CDR1 SGHRS, CDR2 YFSETQ. The CDR3 is made up of 14 amino acids. With 2 bases removed from V and 0 bases from J, the gap between germline ends came to 7 bases. In DNA, the CDR3 is TGCGCCAGCAGCTTCGACTCTAGCACAGATACGCAGTATTTT. This translates into CASSFDSSTDTQYF.